Listed below are T cell receptor beta chains from one sample, sequenced in a study of regulatory T cells in long-lasting Graves disease. TCRdb recomputed calls from the multiplex PCR reads with MiXCR, one row per CDR3 protein. The table has roughly 400,000 distinct CDR3 sequences, under 25% seen once. The sequencing here drew on peripheral blood mononuclear cells (PBMCs), taken when the disease was refractory, from a patient treated with antithyroid drugs. The receptors were sampled from a female donor with Graves disease. CDR3s include the opening cysteine and the closing phenylalanine or tryptophan. A D gene is named only where the DNA matches it firmly. Only part of the rows carry a size: once, few, many, or a class if the clone is expanded.

clone size: .
V gene: TRBV7-9
D gene: .
J gene: TRBJ2-7
CDR3 DNA: TGTGCCAGCAGCTTAGCGGTTGGGGGGGCCATCCACAAGCAGTACTTC
CDR3 protein: CASSLAVGGAIHKQYF

clone size: .
V gene: TRBV9
D gene: .
J gene: TRBJ2-1
CDR3 DNA: TGTGCCAGCAGCGGATTTAGCTCCTACAATGAGCAGTTCTTC
CDR3 protein: CASSGFSSYNEQFF

clone size: many
V gene: TRBV6-1
D gene: .
J gene: TRBJ1-5
CDR3 DNA: TGTGCCAGCAAGGGTGGAGGGGTCAATCAGCCCCAGCATTTT
CDR3 protein: CASKGGGVNQPQHF

clone size: many
V gene: TRBV2
D gene: .
J gene: TRBJ1-2
CDR3 DNA: TGTGCCAGCAGCCCCAGCATAAACTATGGCTACACCTTC
CDR3 protein: CASSPSINYGYTF

clone size: .
V gene: TRBV7-2
D gene: .
J gene: TRBJ2-2
CDR3 DNA: TGTGCCAGCAGCTTAGGGGGGACAACCACCGGGGAGCTGTTTTTT
CDR3 protein: CASSLGGTTTGELFF

clone size: many
V gene: TRBV12-3/TRBV12-4
D gene: .
J gene: TRBJ2-5
CDR3 DNA: TGTGCCAGCAGTTTGGCCCACCGAAAAGAGACCCAGTACTTC
CDR3 protein: CASSLAHRKETQYF

clone size: .
V gene: TRBV2
D gene: .
J gene: TRBJ2-7
CDR3 DNA: TGTGCCAGCAGTGAAGCTCTCGGGGTTTACTACGAGCAGTACTTC
CDR3 protein: CASSEALGVYYEQYF

clone size: few
V gene: TRBV6-1
D gene: TRBD1
J gene: TRBJ2-2
CDR3 DNA: TGTGCCAGCAGTGACGGGACAGGGTATACCGGGGAGCTGTTTTTT
CDR3 protein: CASSDGTGYTGELFF

clone size: few
V gene: TRBV19
D gene: .
J gene: TRBJ1-5
CDR3 DNA: TGTGCCAGTAGTATTGGTAGCAGGGTGGACCAGCCCCAGCATTTT
CDR3 protein: CASSIGSRVDQPQHF

clone size: .
V gene: TRBV7-2
D gene: .
J gene: TRBJ2-1
CDR3 DNA: TGTGCCAGCAGCACGGTTCCCTACAATGAGCAGTTCTTC
CDR3 protein: CASSTVPYNEQFF

clone size: many
V gene: TRBV28
D gene: TRBD1
J gene: TRBJ2-7
CDR3 DNA: TGTGCCAGCAGCCCAGGACAGGGGGATCACTACGAGCAGTACTTC
CDR3 protein: CASSPGQGDHYEQYF

clone size: .
V gene: TRBV5-1
D gene: TRBD2
J gene: TRBJ2-2
CDR3 DNA: TGCGCCAGCGGTCTCTCTATTGGGACTAGCGGGAACACCGGGGAGCTGTTTTTT
CDR3 protein: CASGLSIGTSGNTGELFF

clone size: few
V gene: TRBV30
D gene: .
J gene: TRBJ1-4
CDR3 DNA: TGTGCCTGGAGTCCTCATGGGGGGCCCCAGCTTGGTGAAAAACTGTTTTTT
CDR3 protein: CAWSPHGGPQLGEKLFF

clone size: many
V gene: TRBV12-3/TRBV12-4
D gene: TRBD1
J gene: TRBJ2-4
CDR3 DNA: TGTGCCAGCAGTGAACAGGGGACCCTTGCCAAAAACATTCAGTACTTC
CDR3 protein: CASSEQGTLAKNIQYF

clone size: .
V gene: TRBV29-1
D gene: TRBD1
J gene: TRBJ2-7
CDR3 DNA: TGCAGCGTTGTTAAAGAGGGGACAGGTGACTACGAGCAGTACTTC
CDR3 protein: CSVVKEGTGDYEQYF

clone size: many
V gene: TRBV7-3
D gene: .
J gene: TRBJ2-5
CDR3 DNA: TGTGCCAGCAGCTTAACAGCGGAGTACCAAGAGACCCAGTACTTC
CDR3 protein: CASSLTAEYQETQYF

clone size: many
V gene: TRBV29-1
D gene: .
J gene: TRBJ1-1
CDR3 DNA: TGCAGCGTCCACGGGCCGAGCGGCTCGAACACTGAAGCTTTCTTT
CDR3 protein: CSVHGPSGSNTEAFF

clone size: many
V gene: TRBV2
D gene: .
J gene: TRBJ2-7
CDR3 DNA: TGTGCCAGCAGTGGATCGGGGCCCGAGCAGTACTTC
CDR3 protein: CASSGSGPEQYF

clone size: few
V gene: TRBV3-2
D gene: .
J gene: TRBJ2-7
CDR3 DNA: TGTGCCAGCAGCCTATCCCCTACCGGGCACGAGCAGTACTTC
CDR3 protein: CASSLSPTGHEQYF

clone size: .
V gene: TRBV3-1
D gene: .
J gene: TRBJ2-2
CDR3 DNA: TGTGCCGGCAGCCTTACAGGGACGAACACCGGGGAGCTGTTTTTT
CDR3 protein: CAGSLTGTNTGELFF

clone size: .
V gene: TRBV7-3
D gene: .
J gene: TRBJ1-1
CDR3 DNA: TGTGCCAGCAGCCCCGAGTTGGCCATGAACACTGAAGCTTTCTTT
CDR3 protein: CASSPELAMNTEAFF

clone size: .
V gene: TRBV4-3
D gene: .
J gene: TRBJ2-7
CDR3 DNA: TGCGCCAGCAGCCACCCCGACGAGCAGTACTTC
CDR3 protein: CASSHPDEQYF

clone size: .
V gene: TRBV9
D gene: TRBD2
J gene: TRBJ2-7
CDR3 DNA: TGTGCCAGCAGCGTAGCTTGGGCTAGCGGGTACGAGCAGTACTTC
CDR3 protein: CASSVAWASGYEQYF

clone size: .
V gene: TRBV5-6
D gene: .
J gene: TRBJ2-7
CDR3 DNA: TGTGCCAGCAGCTTCTTAGCGACAAACTACGAGCAGTACTTC
CDR3 protein: CASSFLATNYEQYF

clone size: many
V gene: TRBV12-5
D gene: .
J gene: TRBJ1-6
CDR3 DNA: TGTGCTAGTGGTTTGGTCCGGCAGAATCATAATTCACCCCTCCACTTT
CDR3 protein: CASGLVRQNHNSPLHF

clone size: .
V gene: TRBV15
D gene: TRBD1
J gene: TRBJ2-7
CDR3 DNA: TGTGCCACCAGCAGGGATCAGGGACAGGGGTTTGACGAGCAGCACTTC
CDR3 protein: CATSRDQGQGFDEQHF

clone size: few
V gene: TRBV6-1
D gene: .
J gene: TRBJ1-1
CDR3 DNA: TGTGCCAGCACCCCTCGGGGGGTATGGTCTGAAGCTTTCTTT
CDR3 protein: CASTPRGVWSEAFF

clone size: .
V gene: TRBV7-2
D gene: TRBD2
J gene: TRBJ2-4
CDR3 DNA: TGTGCCAGCAGCCCAGAGGCGGGTAGCGGGACTGGGGGGACCAAAAACATTCAGTACTTC
CDR3 protein: CASSPEAGSGTGGTKNIQYF

clone size: few
V gene: TRBV11-2
D gene: TRBD1
J gene: TRBJ2-7
CDR3 DNA: TGTGCCAGCAGCTCGGACCCAGGGGGTCCCTACGAGCAGTACTTC
CDR3 protein: CASSSDPGGPYEQYF

clone size: .
V gene: TRBV20-1
D gene: TRBD2
J gene: TRBJ2-1
CDR3 DNA: TGCAGTGCTGGAGGGACTAGCGGGGGGTACAATGAGCAGTTCTTC
CDR3 protein: CSAGGTSGGYNEQFF

clone size: .
V gene: TRBV6-2/TRBV6-3
D gene: TRBD1
J gene: TRBJ1-5
CDR3 DNA: TGTGCCAGCAGGGACCAGGGGGCGATTCAGCCCCAGCATTTT
CDR3 protein: CASRDQGAIQPQHF

clone size: .
V gene: TRBV18
D gene: TRBD1
J gene: TRBJ2-2
CDR3 DNA: TGTGCTAGCTCACCGAGGGGGCGCCCCCAGTTTTTT
CDR3 protein: CASSPRGRPQFF

clone size: .
V gene: TRBV19
D gene: .
J gene: TRBJ2-5
CDR3 DNA: TGTGCCAGTAGTGCTCCGTCCGGGGGCCTCTGGGAGACCCAGTACTTC
CDR3 protein: CASSAPSGGLWETQYF

clone size: .
V gene: TRBV7-9
D gene: TRBD2
J gene: TRBJ2-1
CDR3 DNA: TGTGCCAGCAGCTTAGTGTGGCGGGAGGGCAATGAGCAGTTCTTC
CDR3 protein: CASSLVWREGNEQFF

clone size: few
V gene: TRBV30
D gene: .
J gene: TRBJ2-7
CDR3 DNA: TGTGCCTGGAAGGCAGGGCCCTACGAGCAGTACTTC
CDR3 protein: CAWKAGPYEQYF

clone size: many
V gene: TRBV27
D gene: .
J gene: TRBJ1-5
CDR3 DNA: TGTGCCAGCAGGGAAACAGGGACGGCCAATCAGCCCCAGCATTTT
CDR3 protein: CASRETGTANQPQHF

clone size: .
V gene: TRBV7-2
D gene: .
J gene: TRBJ2-3
CDR3 DNA: TGTGCCAGCAGCTTAAGCTACTTAGATACGCAGTATTTT
CDR3 protein: CASSLSYLDTQYF

clone size: .
V gene: TRBV12-5
D gene: .
J gene: TRBJ2-5
CDR3 DNA: TGTGCTAGTGGTTTGGTACTGGGGGGCCAAGAGACCCAGTACTTC
CDR3 protein: CASGLVLGGQETQYF

clone size: many
V gene: TRBV2
D gene: .
J gene: TRBJ1-2
CDR3 DNA: TGTGCCAGCACCAGCGGGGGCTTTCGTGGCTACACCTTC
CDR3 protein: CASTSGGFRGYTF

clone size: few
V gene: TRBV29-1
D gene: TRBD2
J gene: TRBJ2-1
CDR3 DNA: TGCAGCGTCCCGGGACTAGGCCTTGGTGAGCAGTTCTTC
CDR3 protein: CSVPGLGLGEQFF

clone size: many
V gene: TRBV15
D gene: .
J gene: TRBJ1-5
CDR3 DNA: TGTGCCACCAGCACAGAGAGGCTCTTCGGCAATCAGCCCCAGCATTTT
CDR3 protein: CATSTERLFGNQPQHF

clone size: many
V gene: TRBV12-3/TRBV12-4
D gene: .
J gene: TRBJ1-2
CDR3 DNA: TGTGCCAGCAGCGGCAATAACTATGGCTACACCTTC
CDR3 protein: CASSGNNYGYTF

clone size: many
V gene: TRBV2
D gene: TRBD2
J gene: TRBJ2-2
CDR3 DNA: TGTGCCAGCATAGACCAAATAGGGACTAGCGGCACCGGGGAGCTGTTTTTT
CDR3 protein: CASIDQIGTSGTGELFF

clone size: .
V gene: TRBV6-5
D gene: .
J gene: TRBJ2-7
CDR3 DNA: TGTGCCAGCAGTTACTCGGCAGGGGCCTCGTCCTACGAGCAGTACTTC
CDR3 protein: CASSYSAGASSYEQYF

clone size: many
V gene: TRBV7-9
D gene: TRBD1
J gene: TRBJ2-7
CDR3 DNA: TGTGCCAGCAGCGCCAAGACCGGGACAGGGACCTACGAGCAGTACTTC
CDR3 protein: CASSAKTGTGTYEQYF

clone size: many
V gene: TRBV5-1
D gene: TRBD2
J gene: TRBJ2-2
CDR3 DNA: TGCGCCAGCAGACCGACTAGCGGGAGTGTCACCGGGGAGCTGTTTTTT
CDR3 protein: CASRPTSGSVTGELFF

clone size: many
V gene: TRBV12-3/TRBV12-4
D gene: TRBD1
J gene: TRBJ2-4
CDR3 DNA: TGTGCCAGCAGTTTAAGGGGGCCCCTAGCCAAAAACATTCAGTACTTC
CDR3 protein: CASSLRGPLAKNIQYF

clone size: few
V gene: TRBV18
D gene: TRBD2
J gene: TRBJ2-7
CDR3 DNA: TGTGCCAGCTCACCCATCGGGGGGGTCGAGCAGTACTTC
CDR3 protein: CASSPIGGVEQYF

clone size: few
V gene: TRBV7-2
D gene: .
J gene: TRBJ1-5
CDR3 DNA: TGTGCCAGCAGCGTAGACGGGTTCGCTAGTCAGCCCCAGCATTTT
CDR3 protein: CASSVDGFASQPQHF

clone size: few
V gene: TRBV5-1
D gene: TRBD2
J gene: TRBJ2-7
CDR3 DNA: TGCGCCAGCAGCTGGACCTCCGGGACTAGCTCCTACGAGCAGTACTTC
CDR3 protein: CASSWTSGTSSYEQYF

clone size: .
V gene: TRBV6-1
D gene: .
J gene: TRBJ2-6
CDR3 DNA: TGTGCCAGCAGGCGTTCCGGGGCCAACGTCCTGACTTTC
CDR3 protein: CASRRSGANVLTF

clone size: once
V gene: TRBV20-1
D gene: TRBD1
J gene: TRBJ2-7
CDR3 DNA: TGCAGTGCTGTCAGGGACAGGGGGGACGAGCAGTACTTC
CDR3 protein: CSAVRDRGDEQYF

clone size: many
V gene: TRBV7-6
D gene: .
J gene: TRBJ2-5
CDR3 DNA: TGTGCCAGCAGCTTACTACCGGGACCCGGGCGGGAGACCCAGTACTTC
CDR3 protein: CASSLLPGPGRETQYF

clone size: many
V gene: TRBV2
D gene: TRBD1
J gene: TRBJ1-2
CDR3 DNA: TGTGCCAGCAGGAAAACCGGGACAGGGTACTATGGCTACACCTTC
CDR3 protein: CASRKTGTGYYGYTF

clone size: few
V gene: TRBV24-1
D gene: .
J gene: TRBJ2-7
CDR3 DNA: TGTGCCACTCCATACAGGGAGGGCTACGAGCAGTACTTC
CDR3 protein: CATPYREGYEQYF

clone size: .
V gene: TRBV6-5
D gene: TRBD1
J gene: TRBJ2-7
CDR3 DNA: TGTGCCAGCAGTTCGGCGGGACAGGGGGCGGGAGAGCAGTACTTC
CDR3 protein: CASSSAGQGAGEQYF

clone size: few
V gene: TRBV13
D gene: TRBD2
J gene: TRBJ2-1
CDR3 DNA: TGTGCCAGCAGCTCTAGCGGCTGGTCCTACAATGAGCAGTTCTTC
CDR3 protein: CASSSSGWSYNEQFF

clone size: many
V gene: TRBV7-9
D gene: .
J gene: TRBJ2-7
CDR3 DNA: TGTGCCAGCAGCTTCTATGACGCCAGGGGCGACGAGCAGTACTTC
CDR3 protein: CASSFYDARGDEQYF

clone size: many
V gene: TRBV2
D gene: .
J gene: TRBJ1-4
CDR3 DNA: TGTGCCAGCAGGAATGAAAAACTGTTTTTT
CDR3 protein: CASRNEKLFF

clone size: many
V gene: TRBV27
D gene: TRBD1
J gene: TRBJ1-2
CDR3 DNA: TGTGCCGTCGCACAGGGGCATGCGTATGGCTACACCTTC
CDR3 protein: CAVAQGHAYGYTF